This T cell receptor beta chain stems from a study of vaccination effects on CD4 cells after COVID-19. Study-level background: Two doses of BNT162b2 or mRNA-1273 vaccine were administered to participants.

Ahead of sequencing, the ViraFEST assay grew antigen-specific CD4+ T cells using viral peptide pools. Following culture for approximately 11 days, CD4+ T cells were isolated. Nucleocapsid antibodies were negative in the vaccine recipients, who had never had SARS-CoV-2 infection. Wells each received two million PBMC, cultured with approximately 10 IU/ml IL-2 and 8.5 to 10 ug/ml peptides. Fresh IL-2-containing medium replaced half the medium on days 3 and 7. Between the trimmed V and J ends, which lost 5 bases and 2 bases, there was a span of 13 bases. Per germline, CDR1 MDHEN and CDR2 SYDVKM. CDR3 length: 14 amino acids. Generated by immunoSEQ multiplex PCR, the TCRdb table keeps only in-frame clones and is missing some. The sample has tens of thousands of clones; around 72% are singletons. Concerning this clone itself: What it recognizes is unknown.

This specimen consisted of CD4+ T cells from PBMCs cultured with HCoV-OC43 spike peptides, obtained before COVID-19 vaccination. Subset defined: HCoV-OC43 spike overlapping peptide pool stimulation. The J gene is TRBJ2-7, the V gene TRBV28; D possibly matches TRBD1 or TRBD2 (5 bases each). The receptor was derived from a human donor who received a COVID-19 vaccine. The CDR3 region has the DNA TGTGCCAGCAGTCCTGGGACCGCCACCTACGAGCAGTACGTC. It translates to CASSPGTATYEQYV.